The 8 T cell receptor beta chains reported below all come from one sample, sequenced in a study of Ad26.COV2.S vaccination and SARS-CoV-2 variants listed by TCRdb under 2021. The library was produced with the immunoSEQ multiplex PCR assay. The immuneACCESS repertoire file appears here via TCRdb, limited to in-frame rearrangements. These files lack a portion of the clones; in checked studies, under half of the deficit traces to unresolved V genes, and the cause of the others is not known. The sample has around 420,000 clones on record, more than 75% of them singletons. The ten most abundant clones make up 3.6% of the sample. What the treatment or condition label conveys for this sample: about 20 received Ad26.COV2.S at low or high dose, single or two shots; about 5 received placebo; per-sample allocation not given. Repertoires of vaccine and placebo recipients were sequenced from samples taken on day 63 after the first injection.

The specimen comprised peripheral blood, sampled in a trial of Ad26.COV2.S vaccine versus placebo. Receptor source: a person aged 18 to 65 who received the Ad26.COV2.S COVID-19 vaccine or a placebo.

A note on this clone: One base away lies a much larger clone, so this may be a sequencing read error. CDR3 loop: CASSFGYQPQHF. The CDR3 DNA reads as TGTGCCAGCAGCTTTGGCTATCAGCCCCAGCATTTT. V is TRBV5-8 and J is TRBJ1-5; D is undetermined. The V gene's germline CDR1 is SGHTS and CDR2 YDEGEE. V lost 2 bases to trimming and J lost 5 bases, with 5 bases between them. The CDR3 runs 12 residues.

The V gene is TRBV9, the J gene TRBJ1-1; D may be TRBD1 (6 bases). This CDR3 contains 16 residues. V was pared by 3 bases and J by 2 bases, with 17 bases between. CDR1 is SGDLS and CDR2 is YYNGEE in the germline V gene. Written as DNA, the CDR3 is TGTGCCAGCAGCGAGAGACCGGGACACCAAAACACTGAAGCTTTCTTT. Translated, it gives CASSERPGHQNTEAFF.

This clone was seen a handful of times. The CDR3 here is CASSYVFSNTGELFF. The CDR3 nucleotides read TGTGCCAGCAGTTACGTTTTTTCCAACACCGGGGAGCTGTTTTTT. V and J are TRBV6-5 and TRBJ2-2; unclear D gene. This CDR3 region has 15 residues. Trimming removed 2 bases at V and 2 bases at J, with 9 bases between. Germline lookup yields CDR1 MNHEY and CDR2 SVGAGI.

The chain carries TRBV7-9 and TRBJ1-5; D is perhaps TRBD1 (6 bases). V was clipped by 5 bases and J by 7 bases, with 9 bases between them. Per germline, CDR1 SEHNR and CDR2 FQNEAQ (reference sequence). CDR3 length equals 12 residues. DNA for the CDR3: TGTGCCAGCAGCACTAGGGGGCAGCCCCAGCATTTT. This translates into CASSTRGQPQHF.

The CDR3 protein is CASSSSRQFF. The CDR3 DNA reads as TGTGCCAGCAGTTCCTCCCGTCAGTTCTTC. V usage is TRBV6-5 and J usage is TRBJ2-1; D remains unclear. The CDR3 spans 10 residues. With 4 bases removed from V and 13 bases from J, the gap between germline ends came to 8 bases. Germline V gene lookup returns CDR1 MNHEY and CDR2 SVGAGI.

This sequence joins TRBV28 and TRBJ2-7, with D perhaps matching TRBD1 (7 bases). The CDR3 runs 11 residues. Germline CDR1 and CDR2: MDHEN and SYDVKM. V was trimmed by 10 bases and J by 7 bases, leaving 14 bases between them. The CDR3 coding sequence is TGTGCCACCACAGGGGCGGGGGAGCAGTACTTC. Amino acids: CATTGAGEQYF.

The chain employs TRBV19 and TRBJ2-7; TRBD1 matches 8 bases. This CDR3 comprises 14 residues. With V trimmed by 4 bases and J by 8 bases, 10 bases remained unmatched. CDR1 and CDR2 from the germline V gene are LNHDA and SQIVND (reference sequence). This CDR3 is CASSTGQVSLKQYF. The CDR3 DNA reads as TGTGCCAGTAGTACGGGACAGGTTAGTCTTAAGCAGTACTTC.

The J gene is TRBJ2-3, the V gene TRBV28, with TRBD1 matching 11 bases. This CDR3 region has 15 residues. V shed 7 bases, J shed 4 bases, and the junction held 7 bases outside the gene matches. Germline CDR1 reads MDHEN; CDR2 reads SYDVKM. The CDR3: CASKPGQGVADTQYF. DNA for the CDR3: TGTGCCAGCAAACCGGGACAGGGGGTGGCAGATACGCAGTATTTT.